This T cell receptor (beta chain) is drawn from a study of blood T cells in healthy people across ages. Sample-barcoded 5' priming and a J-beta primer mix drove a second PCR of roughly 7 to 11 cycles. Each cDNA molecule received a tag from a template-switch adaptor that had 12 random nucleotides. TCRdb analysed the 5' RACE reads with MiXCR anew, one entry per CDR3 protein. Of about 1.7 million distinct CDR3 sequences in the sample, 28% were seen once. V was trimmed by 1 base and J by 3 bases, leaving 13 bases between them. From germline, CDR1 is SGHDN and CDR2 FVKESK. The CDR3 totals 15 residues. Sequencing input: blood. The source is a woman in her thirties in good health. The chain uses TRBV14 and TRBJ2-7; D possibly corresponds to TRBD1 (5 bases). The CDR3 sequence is CASSQGSRGYYEQYF. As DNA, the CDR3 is TGTGCCAGCAGCCAAGGTTCAAGGGGCTACTACGAGCAGTACTTC.